This TCR beta chain was sequenced in a study of CD8+CD57+ T cells in acquired aplastic anemia. General observations from the study: The same twenty-nine CD8+ CDR3 sequences occurred in patients and in controls.

TCR beta VDJ and CDR3 profiling used genomic DNA as template. In TCRdb, the reads were re-called with MiXCR into one record per CDR3 protein. The data show some 120,000 distinct CDR3 sequences, 30% to 45% seen once. The CDR3 has 18 residues. V gave up 3 bases and J gave up 3 bases; unmatched junction bases: 8. CDR1 and CDR2 (germline): DFQATT, SNEGSKA (reference sequence). In patients chosen for sequencing, flow cytometry had shown CD8+CD57+ cell expansion. Notes on this clonotype: Its target is not known.

This TCR came from a human donor with aplastic anemia. This chain links TRBV20-1 with TRBJ2-1; 16 bases are a match to TRBD2. Sequenced input: sorted CD4+, CD8+, or CD8+CD57+ T cells (not recorded which) from PBMCs. The CDR3 DNA reads TGCAGTGCTAGGGGACTAGCGGGGGGGCCAAGCTTCTACAATGAGCAGTTCTTC. Protein product: CSARGLAGGPSFYNEQFF.